This TCR beta chain was recovered during a study of cytomegalovirus exposure and HLA in healthy donors. A remark on this clone: Its antigen is not identified.

Overall study results and limits: Later analysis indicated greater clonal expansion among HLA-associated TCR beta chains than among equally common other chains. Per published reports, the classifier diagnosed cytomegalovirus status with high specificity and sensitivity. The investigators catalogued 150 or so TCR beta chains as cytomegalovirus-associated.

This CDR3 has 15 residues. The V and J ends lost 3 bases and 6 bases, in that order; junction bases with no gene match: 5. Germline V gene data show CDR1 as SGHRS and CDR2 as YFSETQ. Primers for the PCR totalled 60 Vbeta and 13 Jbeta. Sequenced by immunoSEQ multiplex PCR; TCRdb stores in-frame clones only, minus some. The profile covers some 150,000 clones, with about four fifths appearing a single time and around 5% taken by the ten largest. The sample taken for sequencing was PBMCs. The chain recombines TRBV5-1 with TRBJ1-4; 10 nucleotides align to TRBD1. This TCR derives from a man in his thirties or forties in good health and CMV-seronegative. CDR3 sequence (DNA): TGCGCCAGCAGCTCCCCGGGACAGGGGTATGAAAAACTGTTTTTT. This encodes CASSSPGQGYEKLFF.